One sample yielded the 4 T cell receptor beta chains listed below, sequenced in a study of T cells in Graves' hyperthyroidism and ophthalmopathy. Researchers took RNA transcripts and amplified the TCR beta CDR3 regions from them. HTBI primers were the set used in a first-round RT-PCR of the TCR CDR3. TCRdb used MiXCR to reprocess the multiplex PCR reads, holding one entry per CDR3 protein. The sample comprises about 350,000 distinct CDR3 sequences, 15% to 20% of which are singletons, and around 15% rests with the top ten. The sample consisted of blood. Every receptor here comes from a woman between 35 and 50 years old with Graves' ophthalmopathy.

This clonotype was seen ten or more times. V and J are TRBV28 and TRBJ2-7; perhaps TRBD2 as D (7 bases). V was pared by 3 bases and J by 1 base, with 13 bases between. This CDR3 contains 15 residues. The V gene's germline CDR1 is MDHEN and CDR2 SYDVKM. CDR3 sequence: CASSFGGAISYEQYF. Here the CDR3 DNA reads TGTGCCAGCAGTTTTGGGGGGGCCATTTCCTACGAGCAGTACTTC.

This clonotype was picked up many times. This chain links TRBV11-2 with TRBJ2-7; no clear D gene. V was clipped by 1 base and J by 5 bases, with 12 bases between them. This CDR3 is 14 amino acids long. Germline V CDR1 and CDR2: SGHAT, FQNNGV. The CDR3 sequence is CASSLGTRFNEQYF. The CDR3 region has the DNA TGTGCCAGCAGCTTAGGTACGAGGTTCAACGAGCAGTACTTC.

A few counts support this clonotype. V and J are TRBV4-1 and TRBJ1-2; D remains ambiguous. The CDR3 spans 16 residues. V was trimmed by 1 base and J by 4 bases, leaving 16 bases between them. In germline, CDR1 is MGHRA, CDR2 YSYEKL. DNA of the CDR3: TGCGCCAGCAGCCAAGTTTCGGGCGCGGAAATCTATGGCTACACCTTC. Its translation is CASSQVSGAEIYGYTF.

The chain couples TRBV20-1 to TRBJ2-7, with TRBD2 identical over 8 bases. The J segment lost 0 bases and the V segment lost 3 bases, leaving 7 bases of the junction unmatched. The CDR3 consists of 15 residues. CDR1 is DFQATT, CDR2 SNEGSKA, per germline (reference sequence). The CDR3 protein is CSASTSGRSSYEQYF. DNA for the CDR3: TGCAGTGCTAGTACTAGCGGAAGGTCCTCCTACGAGCAGTACTTC.